This T cell receptor beta chain was retrieved from a study of blood T cell repertoires in COVID-19. Overall study: Collection of acute and convalescent COVID-19 samples took place in the United States, Italy and Spain.

TCRdb's copy holds only in-frame clones and misses some; the assay was immunoSEQ multiplex PCR. The table records over 100,000 clones, 80% to 90% of them present only once. Germline loops: CDR1 SQVTM, CDR2 ANQGSEA. V was pared by 5 bases and J by 0 bases, with 10 bases between. The CDR3 has 13 amino acids. The specimen was peripheral blood. The sequence was obtained from a man aged 60-69 years with COVID-19, enrolled during active disease. V gene TRBV29-1 combines with J gene TRBJ1-1; D unresolved. CDR3 sequence reads: CSVIKPLNTEAFF. The CDR3 region has the DNA TGCAGCGTTATAAAGCCCCTGAACACTGAAGCTTTCTTT.